Described below is a single T cell receptor (beta chain) sequence and its context. It has no known antigen specificity. No base qualities exist here, and no much larger clone lies one base off it. The sample is drawn from a study of PD-1 blockade in classical Hodgkin lymphoma (dated by TCRdb to 2019 to 2021). General notes on the study: Nivolumab dosing was 3 mg/kg intravenously every 2 weeks, continuing until either disease progression or unacceptable toxicity. The study used TCR beta sequencing and CyTOF to define a peripheral blood immune signature of response to PD-1 blockade in classical Hodgkin lymphoma.

CDR3 length: 16 amino acids, cysteine to phenylalanine. Just the 48-base CDR3 DNA is kept, in frame starting at base 1. Trimmed from V: 5 bases; trimmed from J: 2 bases; junction bases lacking a gene match: 9. Reading the germline V gene gives CDR1 MDHEN and CDR2 SYDVKM. Genomic DNA was extracted with the Qiagen DNeasy kit from unsorted PBMCs and from negatively selected CD4+ and CD8+ fractions. Using primers that anneal to V and J segments, immunoSEQ multiplex PCR amplified the TCR beta CDR3 regions. Amplification bias was minimized using a synthetic immune receptor repertoire, and residual bias was removed computationally after sequencing. The source study handled its data this way. Custom Python scripts were used to quantify repertoire diversity as the Shannon entropy index. Unsorted, CD4+ and CD8+ repertoires were analyzed separately, except for combined analyses in which CD4+ and CD8+ sequences were merged in silico. A clone was considered expanded if an increase in frequency of at least 2-fold after treatment relative to C1D1 was found, and a pseudocount of 0.5 was applied to clones undetected at baseline. Singleton clones were defined as clones with 0 or 1 copy at C1D1, and non-singleton clones were defined as clones with 2 or more copies. Clones expanded in unsorted samples were assigned a CD4+, CD8+ or unknown annotation through matching of protein sequences in sorted samples from the same patient. Wilcoxon tests on paired samples were used to test diversity changes from C1D1 to C4D1. This immuneACCESS table, as held by TCRdb, lists in-frame sequences with V and J called but not all clones. Of the missing ones, under half trace to an unresolved V gene in checked studies; the others have no known cause. Clone size and the V and J calls come from that table; the DNA yielded D and trimming. The sample table shows about 13,000 clones, and 80% to 85% are seen once. The ten largest account for roughly 25% of the sample.

The sample's time point, from its label and the paper: cycle 1 day 1 (C1D1), immediately before nivolumab initiation. Every trial patient had relapsed following autologous stem cell transplantation, and prior brentuximab vedotin exposure was what differed among cohorts A, B and C. The trial cohort included 45 to 65 patients with relapsed/refractory classical Hodgkin lymphoma, and each patient had a best overall response of complete response, partial response or progressive disease. In the multi-cohort phase II CheckMate 205 trial, trial patients received single-agent nivolumab. An independent review committee assessed best overall response by applying the 2007 International Working Group response criteria. Trial PBMCs were collected just before the start of nivolumab (C1D1) and during therapy at cycle 2 day 1 and cycle 4 day 1. After peripheral blood was drawn into 8 mL Vacutainer Cell Preparation Tubes, PBMCs were isolated by centrifugation and then cryopreserved.

Overall study outcomes, separate from this receptor: Trial patients achieving complete response had baseline diversity similar to newly diagnosed patients, whereas partial responders and progressors had significantly lower diversity. The study was restricted to a single clinical trial cohort, and the causes of repertoire differences, possibly disease activity or prior therapy, were left undefined. Lower diversity was observed in patients in whom nivolumab was started less than 1 year after ASCT, and these patients were excluded from later analyses so that confounding by immune reconstitution would be avoided. By C4D1, a significant rise was seen in CD4+ TCR diversity but not in CD8+ TCR diversity (p=0.0027 vs p=0.16), and the rise was most apparent among complete responders (p=0.02). Baseline TCR diversity was reported as lower in newly diagnosed patients than in healthy donors, and lower still in relapsed/refractory patients.

The clonotype was recovered from a human donor with classical Hodgkin lymphoma. The chain employs TRBV28 and TRBJ1-1; 9 middle bases align to TRBD1. Material: peripheral blood mononuclear cells (PBMCs), obtained at baseline. CDR3 protein: CASSERLGQGNTEAFF. The DNA sequence reads TGTGCCAGCAGTGAGAGATTGGGACAGGGAAACACTGAAGCTTTCTTT.